This passage covers 3 T cell receptor beta chains from one sample sequenced in a study of T-cell reconstitution after alpha-beta-depleted transplantation in children. The library targeted TCRbeta and was prepared with unique molecular identifiers. Each CDR3 protein gets one entry after TCRdb re-called the PCR reads with MiXCR. The table records 450,000 to 600,000 distinct CDR3 sequences, about 10% of them present only once. Sequenced here: PBMCs, sampled before TCRalphabeta/CD19-depleted stem cell transplant. These receptors were collected from a child between 2 and 9 years old with inherited bone marrow failure, due to receive a stem cell transplant.

The rearrangement joins TRBV27 to TRBJ1-5, with D unclear. The CDR3 spans 16 residues. Trimming cost V 0 bases and J 7 bases, with 16 bases left between them. CDR1 and CDR2 from the germline V gene are MNHEY and SMNVEV (reference sequence). The CDR3 region has the DNA TGTGCCAGCAGTTTATCGGGAACAAATCTAATGCAGCCCCAGCATTTT. Its protein is CASSLSGTNLMQPQHF.

Ten or more counts support this clonotype. The chain combines TRBV11-1 with TRBJ2-7; 10 nucleotides match TRBD2. The CDR3 is 18 amino acids. The V segment lost 0 bases and the J segment 6 bases; nucleotides outside the gene matches: 14. Germline CDR1 is SGHAT and CDR2 is FQDESV (reference sequence). This CDR3 reads CASSLAVWASGRLGEQYF. CDR3 DNA sequence: TGTGCCAGCAGCTTAGCGGTTTGGGCTAGCGGGAGACTCGGCGAGCAGTACTTC.

About this clonotype: A much larger clone differs by one base, so this may be a read error. The chain employs TRBV7-8 and TRBJ2-3; 8 bases map to TRBD1. The germline gives CDR1 SGHVS, CDR2 FQNEAQ. The CDR3 length is 14 residues. The V and J ends lost 3 bases and 6 bases, in that order; junction bases with no gene match: 5. The DNA of the CDR3 is TGTGCCAGCAGCTTCCACAGGGGGGTGGATACGCAGTATTTT. It yields the protein CASSFHRGVDTQYF.